This T cell receptor beta chain originates from a study of shared clonotypes between healthy human individuals. Looking at the study overall: A couple of women and a few men aged 18 to 49 served as donors. The study, taken as a whole, reports: Richness estimates generally favored naive over memory subsets. A few donors shared approximately 5% of their naive CD4 clonotypes. Clonotypes shared by all four sorted-subset donors had higher generation probabilities than non-shared clonotypes.

The repertoire was sequenced with immunoSEQ multiplex PCR; TCRdb's copy has only in-frame clones and lacks some. The profile covers about 2 million clones, with roughly 94% appearing a single time and 0.1% to 0.15% taken by the ten largest. This CDR3 has 17 amino acids. Looked up from germline, CDR1 is SEHNR and CDR2 is FQNEAQ (reference sequence). Trimming took 1 base from V and 2 from J, leaving 14 bases between them. Note on this clone: Antigen specificity is unknown.

V and J are TRBV7-9 and TRBJ1-4, with D tentatively TRBD1 (5 bases). The sequence derives from a man younger than 30 in good health. Specimen: naive CD4+ T cells sorted from blood. Subset specified: CD45RA+ positively selected. CDR3 in amino acids: CASSLGGRISTNEKLFF. CDR3 DNA: TGTGCCAGCAGCTTAGGGGGCAGAATCAGTACTAATGAAAAACTGTTTTTT.